One and the same sample provided the 3 T cell receptor beta chains below, sequenced in a study of OX40 agonist ivuxolimab in advanced cancers. Sequencing used immunoSEQ multiplex PCR; TCRdb keeps in-frame clones, though not all of them. Counted here are around 80,000 clones, 84% occurring once; the ten biggest clones make up roughly 7.3%. Sequencing was performed on CD4+ or CD8+ T cells sorted from blood, taken in a trial of the OX40 agonist ivuxolimab. The receptors shown here come from an adult with an advanced solid tumor such as melanoma, head and neck, liver or kidney cancer.

As for this clone: The junction shows a germline mismatch at one end, possibly a read error. The chain couples TRBV7-7 to TRBJ2-7; 11 positions agree with TRBD2. The germline V gene encodes CDR1 SSHAT and CDR2 FNYEAQ (reference sequence). This CDR3 has 15 residues. The CDR3 region has the DNA TGTGCTAGCAGCTTCGGAGGGCTAGCGGGGGGTGAGCAGTACTTC. Translated, it gives CASSFGGLAGGEQYF.

This rearrangement joins TRBV10-2 to TRBJ2-3; possibly TRBD2 for D (5 bases). Deletions cut 9 bases from V and 0 bases from J, with 25 bases between. This CDR3 has 18 residues. Germline CDR1 WSHSY, CDR2 SAAADI. For the CDR3, the DNA is TGCGCCAGGGCCCCTCAGGATGGAGGACGAGCTAGCACAGATACGCAGTATTTT. Amino acid sequence: CARAPQDGGRASTDTQYF.

This chain uses TRBV6-5 with TRBJ1-2, with D perhaps TRBD1 (6 bases). The CDR3 totals 15 residues. V dropped 7 bases and J dropped 7 bases, with 22 bases sitting between them. Germline CDR1 reads MNHEY; CDR2 reads SVGAGI. CDR3 amino acids: CASKKTGTKGTGYTF. The CDR3, as DNA: TGTGCCAGCAAGAAAACCGGGACAAAGGGAACTGGCTACACCTTC.